This T cell receptor beta chain was sequenced during a study of T cell repertoires in cytomegalovirus infection. A single record per CDR3 protein comes from TCRdb applying MiXCR to the reads. The table shows 700,000 to 850,000 distinct CDR3 sequences, with 30% to 35% occurring only once. This clonotype has only one observation. What it binds is not known. The junction does not match germline at one end; this may be a read error. Germline V CDR1 and CDR2: MNHEY, SVGEGT. The CDR3 runs to 16 residues. The V gene is TRBV6-2 or TRBV6-3, the J gene TRBJ2-2; 7 bases line up with TRBD2. Sample: cultured CD8+ T cells from PBMCs, taken from culture after CMV antigen stimulation. The receptor was derived from a human donor in good health (CMV status not recorded). Some clones in this sample may be carry-over from other donors' samples. CDR3 coding DNA: TGTGCCAGCAGCCCTAAAGCGGGGCCTTACACCCGGGAGCTGTTTTTT. It codes for CASSPKAGPYTRELFF.